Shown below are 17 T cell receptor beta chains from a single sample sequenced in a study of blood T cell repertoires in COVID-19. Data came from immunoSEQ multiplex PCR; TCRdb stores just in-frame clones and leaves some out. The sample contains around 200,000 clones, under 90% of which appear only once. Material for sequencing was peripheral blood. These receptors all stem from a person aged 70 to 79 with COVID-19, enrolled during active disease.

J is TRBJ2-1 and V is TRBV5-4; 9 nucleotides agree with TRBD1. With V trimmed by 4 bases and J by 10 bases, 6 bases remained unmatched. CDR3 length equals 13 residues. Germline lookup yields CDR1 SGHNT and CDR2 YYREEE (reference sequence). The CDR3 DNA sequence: TGTGCCAGCAGCCCACAGGGGGCAGGAGAGCAGTTCTTC. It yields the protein CASSPQGAGEQFF.

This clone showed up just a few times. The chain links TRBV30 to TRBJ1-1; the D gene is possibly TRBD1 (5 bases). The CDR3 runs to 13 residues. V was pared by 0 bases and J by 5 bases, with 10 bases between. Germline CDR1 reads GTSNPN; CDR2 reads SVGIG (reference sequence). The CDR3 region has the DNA TGTGCCTGGAGTGTAAACCAGGGTACTGAAGCTTTCTTT. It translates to CAWSVNQGTEAFF.

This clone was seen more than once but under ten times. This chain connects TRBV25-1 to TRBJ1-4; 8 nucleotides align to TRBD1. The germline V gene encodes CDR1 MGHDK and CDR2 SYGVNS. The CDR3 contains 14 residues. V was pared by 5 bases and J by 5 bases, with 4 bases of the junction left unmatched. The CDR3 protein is CASSRTGRNEKLFF. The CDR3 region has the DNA TGTGCCAGCAGTCGGACAGGGAGGAATGAAAAACTGTTTTTT.

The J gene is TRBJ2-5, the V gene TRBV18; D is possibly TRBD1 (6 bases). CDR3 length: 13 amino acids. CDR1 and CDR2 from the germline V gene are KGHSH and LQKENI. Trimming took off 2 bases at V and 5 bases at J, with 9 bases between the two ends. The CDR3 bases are TGTGCCAGCTCACCATCCCAGGGGGAGACCCAGTACTTC. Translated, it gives CASSPSQGETQYF. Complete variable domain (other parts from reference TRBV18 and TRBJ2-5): NAGVMQNPRHLVRRRGQEARLRCSPMKGHSHVYWYRQLPEEGLKFMVYLQKENIIDESGMPKERFSAEFPKEGPSILRIQQVVRGDSAAYFCASSPSQGETQYFGPGTRLLVL.

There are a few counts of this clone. DNA of the CDR3: TGTGCCAGCAGCAATCGACAGGGTCTAGAGGAGACCCAGTACTTC. Its translation is CASSNRQGLEETQYF. V is TRBV7-9 and J is TRBJ2-5; 7 bases match TRBD1. Per the germline V gene, CDR1 is SEHNR and CDR2 is FQNEAQ (reference sequence). V shed 5 bases, J shed 5 bases, and the junction held 11 bases outside the gene matches. This CDR3 region has 15 residues.

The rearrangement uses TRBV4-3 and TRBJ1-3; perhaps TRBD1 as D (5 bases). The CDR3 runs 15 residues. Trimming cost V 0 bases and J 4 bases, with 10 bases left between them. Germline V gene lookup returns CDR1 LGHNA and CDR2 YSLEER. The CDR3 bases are TGCGCCAGCAGCCAAGATGGGGGGAACGGAAACACCATATATTTT. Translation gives CASSQDGGNGNTIYF.

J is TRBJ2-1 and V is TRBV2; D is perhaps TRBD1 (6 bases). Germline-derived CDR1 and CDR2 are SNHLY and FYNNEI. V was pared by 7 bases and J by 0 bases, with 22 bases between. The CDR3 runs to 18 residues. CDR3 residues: CASIPGPAGQSSYNEQFF. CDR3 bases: TGTGCCAGCATACCCGGTCCTGCCGGACAGAGCTCCTACAATGAGCAGTTCTTC.

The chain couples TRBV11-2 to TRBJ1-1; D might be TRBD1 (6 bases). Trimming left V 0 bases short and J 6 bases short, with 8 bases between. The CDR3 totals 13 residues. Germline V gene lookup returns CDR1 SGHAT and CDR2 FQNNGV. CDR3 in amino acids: CASSLERTAEAFF. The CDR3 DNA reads TGTGCCAGCAGCTTAGAGAGGACAGCTGAAGCTTTCTTT.

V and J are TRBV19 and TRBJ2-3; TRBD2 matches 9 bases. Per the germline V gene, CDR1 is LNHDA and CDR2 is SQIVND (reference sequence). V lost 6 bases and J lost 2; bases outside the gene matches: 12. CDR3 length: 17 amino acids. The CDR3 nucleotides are TGTGCCAGTAGCACGGGAGTAGCGGGGGCCATCACAGATACGCAGTATTTT. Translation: CASSTGVAGAITDTQYF.

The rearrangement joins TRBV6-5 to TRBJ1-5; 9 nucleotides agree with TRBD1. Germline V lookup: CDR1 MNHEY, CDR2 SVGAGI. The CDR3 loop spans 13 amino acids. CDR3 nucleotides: TGTGCGGGACAGGGTTGGCCGTCTCAGCCCCAGCATTTT. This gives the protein CAGQGWPSQPQHF.

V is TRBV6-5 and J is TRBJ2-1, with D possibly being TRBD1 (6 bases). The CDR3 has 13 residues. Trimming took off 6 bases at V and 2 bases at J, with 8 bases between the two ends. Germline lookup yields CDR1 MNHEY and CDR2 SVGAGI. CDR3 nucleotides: TGTGCCAGCAGGGGGACACCCTACAATGAGCAGTTCTTC. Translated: CASRGTPYNEQFF.

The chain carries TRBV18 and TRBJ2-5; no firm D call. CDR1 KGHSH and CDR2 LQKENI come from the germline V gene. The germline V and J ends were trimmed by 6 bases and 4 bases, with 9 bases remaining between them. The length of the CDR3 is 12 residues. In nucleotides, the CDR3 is TGTGCCAGCTCCCTCGAGGCAGAGACCCAGTACTTC. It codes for CASSLEAETQYF.

The chain's CDR3 is CSVLGLAVGQETQYF. CDR3 DNA sequence: TGCAGCGTTCTGGGACTAGCGGTAGGGCAGGAGACCCAGTACTTC. This rearrangement joins TRBV29-1 to TRBJ2-5, with TRBD2 matching over 11 bases. Germline V gene lookup returns CDR1 SQVTM and CDR2 ANQGSEA. J lost 5 bases, V lost 5 bases, and 10 bases had no gene match. The CDR3 length is 15 residues.

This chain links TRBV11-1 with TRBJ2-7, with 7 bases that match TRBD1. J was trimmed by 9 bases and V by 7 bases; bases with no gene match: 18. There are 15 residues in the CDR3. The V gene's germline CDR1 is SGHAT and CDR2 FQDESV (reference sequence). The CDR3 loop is CASTSETDREAAQYF. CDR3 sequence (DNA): TGTGCCAGCACCTCAGAAACCGACAGGGAAGCCGCGCAGTACTTC.

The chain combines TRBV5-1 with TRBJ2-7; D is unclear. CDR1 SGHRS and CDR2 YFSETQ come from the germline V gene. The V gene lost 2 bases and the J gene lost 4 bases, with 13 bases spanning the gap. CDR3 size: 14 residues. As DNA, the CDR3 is TGCGCCAGCAGCTTAAATCAACAGAAATACGAGCAGTACTTC. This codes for CASSLNQQKYEQYF.

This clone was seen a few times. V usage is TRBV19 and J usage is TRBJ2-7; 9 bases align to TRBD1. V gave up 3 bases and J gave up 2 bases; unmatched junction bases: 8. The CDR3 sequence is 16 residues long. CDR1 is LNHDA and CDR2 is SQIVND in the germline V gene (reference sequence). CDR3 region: CASSISHRGPTYEQYF. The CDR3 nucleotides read TGTGCCAGTAGTATCTCACACAGGGGGCCGACCTACGAGCAGTACTTC.

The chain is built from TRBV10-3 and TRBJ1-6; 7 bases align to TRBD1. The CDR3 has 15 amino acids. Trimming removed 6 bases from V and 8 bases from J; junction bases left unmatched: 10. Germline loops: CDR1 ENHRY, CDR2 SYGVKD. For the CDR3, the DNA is TGTGCCATCAGCAAGACAGGGTCGGGCGATTCACCCCTCCACTTT. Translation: CAISKTGSGDSPLHF.